This TCR beta chain was captured in a study of CD8+ T cells in alopecia areata. Study information: Tofacitinib was taken orally by treated patients, and the dose was 5 to 10 mg twice daily. General observations from the study: Greater clonality was observed in lesional scalp samples, especially alopecia totalis/universalis, versus normal scalp.

CDR1 and CDR2 (germline): SGHNT, YYREEE (reference sequence). This CDR3 comprises 16 residues. V lost 2 bases and J lost 3, with 17 bases in between. Collection of lesional scalp punch biopsies and peripheral blood was performed in alopecia areata patients. Points on this clone: Its antigen is undetermined.

The sequencing template was cDNA reverse transcribed from extracted RNA. Profiled with immunoSEQ multiplex PCR; TCRdb holds only in-frame clones, not every one. This sample has approximately 9,300 clones, with around 63% found just once. The sample comprised skin. The receptor comes from a human donor with alopecia areata. The chain links TRBV5-4 to TRBJ2-5, with D possibly being TRBD2 (6 bases). CDR3 in amino acids: CASSLSTGTGKETQYF. In DNA form, the CDR3 reads TGTGCCAGCAGCTTATCTACCGGGACTGGGAAAGAGACCCAGTACTTC.